One and the same sample provided the 32 T cell receptor beta chains below, sequenced in a study of OX40 agonist ivuxolimab in advanced cancers. The table came from immunoSEQ multiplex PCR; TCRdb's copy has only in-frame clones and leaves some out. The repertoire consists of around 25,000 clones, with roughly 85% occurring once and the leading ten covering roughly 17%. Sample: CD4+ or CD8+ T cells sorted from blood, taken in a trial of the OX40 agonist ivuxolimab. Source of these receptors: an adult with an advanced solid tumor such as melanoma, head and neck, liver or kidney cancer.

The chain employs TRBV2 and TRBJ2-1, with D hard to call. The V end was cut by 3 bases, the J end by 10 bases, with 13 bases between. The CDR3 contains 13 residues. Germline values: CDR1 SNHLY, CDR2 FYNNEI. The CDR3 region has the DNA TGTGCCAGCAGTGAGGCTAGAGGCGGCGAGCAGTTCTTC. Protein product: CASSEARGGEQFF.

The chain is built from TRBV5-1 and TRBJ2-5, with TRBD1 as a possible D gene (6 bases). The J call may be mistaken, given a closer DNA end match to TRBJ2-7. Germline values: CDR1 SGHRS, CDR2 YFSETQ. This CDR3 comprises 14 residues. This chain's CDR3 is CASSLSTGYGEQYF. Written as DNA, the CDR3 is TGCGCCAGCAGCTTGAGTACAGGGTATGGCGAGCAGTACTTC.

The chain carries TRBV15 and TRBJ2-3, with unresolved D. Deletions cut 0 bases from V and 2 bases from J, with 15 bases between. Germline V gene data show CDR1 as LNHNV and CDR2 as YYDKDF (reference sequence). The CDR3 has 17 amino acids. The CDR3 bases are TGTGCCACCAGCAGAGATCCTGGGTTAACGAACACAGATACGCAGTATTTT. Encoded protein: CATSRDPGLTNTDTQYF.

The chain recombines TRBV27 with TRBJ1-1; 9 bases fit TRBD1. With 0 bases clipped from V and 4 bases from J, the junction kept 6 bases outside the gene matches. CDR1 and CDR2 (germline): MNHEY, SMNVEV (reference sequence). The CDR3 consists of 16 residues. CDR3: CASSLSTGGWGTEAFF. As DNA, the CDR3 is TGTGCCAGCAGTTTATCAACAGGGGGCTGGGGCACTGAAGCTTTCTTT.

This chain joins TRBV7-9 and TRBJ2-7; D might be TRBD1 or TRBD2, each matching 6 bases. In germline, CDR1 is SEHNR, CDR2 FQNEAQ (reference sequence). V dropped 3 bases and J dropped 4 bases, with 13 bases sitting between them. The CDR3 covers 14 residues. The CDR3, as DNA: TGTGCCAGCAGCTTCTCCAGGGGAGGTTACGAGCAGTACTTC. Its translation: CASSFSRGGYEQYF.

The chain is built from TRBV7-3 and TRBJ1-2, with TRBD1 matching 8 bases. Germline CDR1 and CDR2: SGHTA and FQGTGA. The junction had 16 bases not matched to a gene; V was cut back by 5 bases and J by 2 bases. The CDR3 loop spans 18 amino acids. CDR3 coding DNA: TGTGCCAGCAGCGAATCGCACCGTACAGGGGGACGAAACTATGGCTACACCTTC. Translated: CASSESHRTGGRNYGYTF.

This sequence joins TRBV27 and TRBJ2-7, with D perhaps TRBD1 (8 bases). CDR1 and CDR2 from the germline V gene are MNHEY and SMNVEV (reference sequence). The CDR3 is 16 amino acids. V was trimmed by 0 bases and J by 3 bases, leaving 15 bases between them. This CDR3 is CASSLSAQGGIYEQYF. CDR3 in DNA: TGTGCCAGCAGTTTATCGGCACAGGGGGGGATCTACGAGCAGTACTTC.

This clone was recorded once. The J gene is TRBJ1-4, the V gene TRBV4-3; D is ambiguous. Germline V gene sequence: CDR1 LGHNA, CDR2 YSLEER. Between the trimmed V and J ends, which lost 0 bases and 7 bases, there was a span of 9 bases. There are 14 residues in the CDR3. The CDR3 nucleotides are TGCGCCAGCAGCCAAGACGGCCTGGGTGAAAAACTGTTTTTT. Amino acid sequence: CASSQDGLGEKLFF.

The chain joins TRBV6-4 to TRBJ2-2, with D unclear. The CDR3 spans 14 residues. The V gene's germline CDR1 is MRHNA and CDR2 SNTAGT. With 6 bases removed from V and 1 base from J, the gap between germline ends came to 9 bases. CDR3 protein: CASSRKRNTGELFF. The CDR3 coding sequence is TGTGCCAGCAGCAGGAAGAGGAACACCGGGGAGCTGTTTTTT.

The chain uses TRBV2 and TRBJ2-5, with D possibly matching TRBD2 (7 bases). Near its end, the DNA agrees better with TRBJ2-7, so the J call may be wrong. Per the germline V gene, CDR1 is SNHLY and CDR2 is FYNNEI. This CDR3 region has 13 residues. DNA of the CDR3: TGTGCCAGCAAGCAGGGGAGGGCCTACGAGCAGTACTTC. It is translated as CASKQGRAYEQYF.

The DNA of the CDR3 is TGTGCCAGCAGCGTAGCTTTGGGACCCCAAGAGACCCAGTACTTC. It is translated as CASSVALGPQETQYF. V gene TRBV9 combines with J gene TRBJ2-5, with D perhaps matching TRBD1 or TRBD2 (5 bases each). The CDR3 is 15 residues long. In germline, CDR1 is SGDLS, CDR2 YYNGEE. Trimming stripped 0 bases from V and 1 base from J, with 10 bases between.

This chain links TRBV19 with TRBJ2-7; TRBD2 matches at 12 bases. This CDR3 is built from 13 residues. The J segment lost 3 bases and the V segment lost 7 bases, leaving 1 base of the junction unmatched. The germline CDR1 and CDR2 sequences are LNHDA and SQIVND (reference sequence). The CDR3 sequence: CASKLAGGYEQYF. The CDR3, as DNA: TGTGCCAGTAAACTAGCGGGAGGCTACGAGCAGTACTTC.

The V and J genes are TRBV5-1 and TRBJ2-6; tentative D call: TRBD1 (5 bases). The CDR3 extends over 15 amino acids. V dropped 1 base and J dropped 2 bases, with 7 bases sitting between them. CDR1 and CDR2 (germline): SGHRS, YFSETQ. CDR3 protein: CASSLQGPGANVLTF. As DNA, the CDR3 is TGCGCCAGCAGCTTGCAGGGCCCTGGGGCCAACGTCCTGACTTTC.

This chain uses TRBV7-9 with TRBJ2-7, with TRBD1 matching 8 bases. CDR1 and CDR2 (germline): SEHNR, FQNEAQ (reference sequence). The V gene end was trimmed by 1 base and the J gene end by 12 bases; junction bases not matched to a gene: 2. CDR3 length: 11 amino acids. CDR3 region: CASSLGQGLYF. The CDR3 DNA follows: TGTGCCAGCAGCTTAGGACAGGGGTTGTACTTC.

The chain uses TRBV30 and TRBJ2-2, with D possibly TRBD2 on 5 matching bases. CDR3 length equals 15 residues. Germline V gives CDR1 GTSNPN, CDR2 SVGIG (reference sequence). V shed 0 bases and J shed 4 bases, with 12 bases lying between them. Here the CDR3 DNA reads TGTGCCTGGAGTGTACTCCGGGATAGCACCGGGGAGCTGTTTTTT. It is translated as CAWSVLRDSTGELFF. The full variable domain, with the rest looked up from reference TRBV30 and TRBJ2-2, is SQTIHQWPATLVQPVGSPLSLECTVEGTSNPNLYWYRQAAGRGLQLLFYSVGIGQISSEVPQNLSASRPQDRQFILSSKKLLLSDSGFYLCAWSVLRDSTGELFFGEGSRLTVL.

V and J are TRBV7-9 and TRBJ2-3, with D unclear. This CDR3 is 15 amino acids long. Germline V lookup: CDR1 SEHNR, CDR2 FQNEAQ (reference sequence). V was pared by 5 bases and J by 4 bases, with 16 bases between. The CDR3 loop is CASSIGVGFSDTQYF. The CDR3, as DNA: TGTGCCAGCAGCATCGGAGTTGGGTTTTCAGATACGCAGTATTTT.

The chain combines TRBV7-2 with TRBJ1-2; TRBD1 is a possible D gene (5 bases). The V gene's germline CDR1 is SGHTA and CDR2 FQGNSA. The CDR3 is made up of 15 amino acids. Trimming left V 1 base short and J 3 bases short, with 12 bases between. The CDR3 DNA is TGTGCCAGCAGCTTAGTCCGGCAGGGTGACTATGGCTACACCTTC. Translated: CASSLVRQGDYGYTF. The whole variable domain, filled in from reference TRBV7-2 and TRBJ1-2, reads GAGVSQSPSNKVTEKGKDVELRCDPISGHTALYWYRQSLGQGLEFLIYFQGNSAPDKSGLPSDRFSAERTGGSVSTLTIQRTQQEDSAVYLCASSLVRQGDYGYTFGSGTRLTVV.

This chain links TRBV15 with TRBJ1-2; D not certain. This CDR3 spans 17 amino acids. Germline loops: CDR1 LNHNV, CDR2 YYDKDF (reference sequence). Trimming stripped 0 bases from V and 3 bases from J, with 17 bases between. The CDR3 reads CATSRDLRLRDDYGYTF. The CDR3 DNA sequence: TGTGCCACCAGCAGAGATCTGAGGCTGAGGGATGACTATGGCTACACCTTC.

The CDR3 sequence is CASSLRAAANEQFF. The CDR3 coding sequence is TGCGCCAGCAGCTTGAGGGCAGCGGCCAATGAGCAGTTCTTC. This rearrangement joins TRBV5-1 to TRBJ2-1; weak D call: TRBD2 (5 bases). This CDR3 spans 14 amino acids. The ends were cut back, 1 base at V and 6 bases at J, with 11 bases in the middle. Germline V gene data show CDR1 as SGHRS and CDR2 as YFSETQ.

The chain uses TRBV19 and TRBJ2-3; D gene unclear. Germline CDR1 LNHDA, CDR2 SQIVND (reference sequence). The V end lost 6 bases, the J end lost 2 bases, and 3 bases lay between the germline ends. The CDR3 has 11 amino acids. The CDR3 coding sequence is TGTGCCAGTAGATTCACAGATACGCAGTATTTT. Encoded protein: CASRFTDTQYF.

This clone was counted once. The V call is TRBV18, the J call TRBJ1-5, with D tentatively TRBD1 (6 bases). The germline CDR1 and CDR2 sequences are KGHSH and LQKENI. There are 14 residues in the CDR3. V lost 3 bases, J lost 9 bases, and 15 bases lay in between. As DNA, the CDR3 is TGTGCCAGCTCACCGGGTCAGGGGCTGGGGCCCCAGCATTTT. This sequence encodes CASSPGQGLGPQHF.

This chain joins TRBV7-2 and TRBJ2-1; TRBD2 matches 7 bases. The V gene's germline CDR1 is SGHTA and CDR2 FQGNSA. The V gene end was trimmed by 5 bases and the J gene end by 3 bases; junction bases not matched to a gene: 7. The CDR3 has 15 amino acids. The CDR3 spells CASSTPGTIYNEQFF. In DNA, the CDR3 is TGTGCCAGCAGCACACCCGGGACTATCTACAATGAGCAGTTCTTC.

The chain combines TRBV7-8 with TRBJ1-1; no reliable D call. Germline V gives CDR1 SGHVS, CDR2 FQNEAQ. The CDR3 consists of 14 residues. The V and J ends lost 5 bases and 4 bases respectively, with 14 bases between them. The CDR3 sequence is CASSLGVGGTEAFF. The CDR3 nucleotides are TGTGCCAGCAGCCTCGGGGTCGGTGGCACTGAAGCTTTCTTT.

The genes are TRBV5-1 and TRBJ2-7; 12 bases agree with TRBD2. The CDR3 has 18 amino acids. CDR1 and CDR2 (germline): SGHRS, YFSETQ. V dropped 2 bases and J dropped 0; count of bases not matched to a gene: 9. The CDR3 region has the DNA TGCGCCAGCAGCTTTTTCCCGACTAGCGGGGGTGGCTCCTACGAGCAGTACTTC. Translating gives CASSFFPTSGGGSYEQYF.

This rearrangement joins TRBV2 to TRBJ2-3, with 12 bases lining up with TRBD2. In germline, CDR1 is SNHLY, CDR2 FYNNEI. The CDR3 is 16 amino acids. V dropped 8 bases and J dropped 0; count of bases not matched to a gene: 6. The CDR3, as DNA: TGTGCCAGCGTTAGGACTAGCGGGACTAGCACAGATACGCAGTATTTT. Its protein product is CASVRTSGTSTDTQYF.

The chain employs TRBV18 and TRBJ2-5; 13 positions agree with TRBD2. The CDR3 is made up of 15 amino acids. Germline CDR1 KGHSH, CDR2 LQKENI. The junction had 0 bases not matched to a gene; V was cut back by 2 bases and J by 3 bases. CDR3 bases: TGTGCCAGCTCACCAGGGACTAGCGGGGAAGAGACCCAGTACTTC. Its translation: CASSPGTSGEETQYF.

The gene calls are TRBV2 and TRBJ2-5; the match to TRBD2 covers 9 bases. This CDR3 comprises 14 residues. V was pared by 7 bases and J by 1 base, with 4 bases of the junction left unmatched. The germline gives CDR1 SNHLY, CDR2 FYNNEI. CDR3 coding DNA: TGTGCCAGCACTCCGACTAGCGGCCAAGAGACCCAGTACTTC. It is translated as CASTPTSGQETQYF.

The genes are TRBV14 and TRBJ2-7; D gene ambiguous. The V gene lost 1 base and the J gene lost 7 bases, with 17 bases spanning the gap. This CDR3 contains 15 residues. CDR1 is SGHDN, CDR2 FVKESK, per germline. The CDR3 here is CASSQGTTPLWEQYF. The CDR3 nucleotides are TGTGCCAGCAGCCAAGGGACCACCCCACTTTGGGAGCAGTACTTC.

CDR3 residues: CASSLGIQYEQYF. In DNA form, the CDR3 reads TGTGCCAGCAGCTTAGGGATACAGTACGAGCAGTACTTC. The rearrangement uses TRBV7-2 and TRBJ2-7, with no clear D. Germline lookup yields CDR1 SGHTA and CDR2 FQGNSA. CDR3 length: 13 residues. The V end lost 1 base, the J end lost 4 bases, and 8 bases lay between the germline ends.

The chain couples TRBV7-2 to TRBJ2-7, with 8 bases that match TRBD1. The CDR3 is 13 amino acids. V was clipped by 5 bases and J by 9 bases; unmatched bases: 9. CDR1 is SGHTA and CDR2 is FQGNSA in the germline V gene. The CDR3 region is CASSQIQGGVQYF. Here the CDR3 DNA reads TGTGCCAGCAGCCAAATACAGGGGGGTGTGCAGTACTTC.

The chain employs TRBV29-1 and TRBJ2-5, with a possible D match to TRBD2 (6 bases). The CDR3 runs to 16 residues. CDR1 SQVTM and CDR2 ANQGSEA come from the germline V gene. V was shortened by 2 bases and J by 2 bases, with 18 bases between the two germline ends. DNA for the CDR3: TGCAGCGTTGAACCCCACAGGCGGGGTTGGCAAGAGACCCAGTACTTC. Protein sequence: CSVEPHRRGWQETQYF.

The chain carries TRBV10-3 and TRBJ2-7; unclear D gene. This CDR3 contains 15 residues. V was cut by 3 bases and J by 0 bases, with 12 bases left in between. Germline V gene lookup returns CDR1 ENHRY and CDR2 SYGVKD. The DNA for the CDR3 is TGTGCCATCAGTGAAACTGAAAGGAGCTCCTACGAGCAGTACTTC. Encoded protein: CAISETERSSYEQYF.